The 11 T cell receptor beta chains listed next were all sequenced from one sample in a study of regulatory T cells in long-lasting Graves disease. Regarding time point: newly diagnosed GD, antithyroid drugs for less than 3 months. Scientists built the TCR library using RNA that was extracted from PBMCs. Libraries of TCR beta came from iRepertoire HTBI primers plus Arm-PCR of CDR3 regions. TCRdb independently ran MiXCR on the multiplex PCR reads; one entry per CDR3 protein. This sample has approximately 400,000 distinct CDR3 sequences; more than 12% occur once, and the top ten carry 16%. The same specimen was also included in a second study, on T cells in Graves' hyperthyroidism and ophthalmopathy.

The sample in question was peripheral blood mononuclear cells (PBMCs), obtained at new diagnosis, from a patient treated with antithyroid drugs. These receptors were taken from a woman aged 30 to 39 with Graves disease.

This clonotype was detected only a few times. V and J are TRBV20-1 and TRBJ2-1, with TRBD2 matching over 11 bases. The CDR3 consists of 15 residues. Germline CDR1 is DFQATT and CDR2 is SNEGSKA (reference sequence). V trimming: 3 bases; J trimming: 4 bases; junction bases outside the gene matches: 5. CDR3 DNA sequence: TGCAGTGCTAGGGGGGGGACTAGCGGTTACAATGAGCAGTTCTTC. This sequence encodes CSARGGTSGYNEQFF.

This clonotype was counted only a few times. The V and J genes are TRBV14 and TRBJ2-4, with D tentatively TRBD1 (6 bases). Germline V gene sequence: CDR1 SGHDN, CDR2 FVKESK. V was trimmed by 0 bases and J by 3 bases, leaving 12 bases between them. The CDR3 is made up of 16 amino acids. The CDR3 DNA is TGTGCCAGCAGCCAAGAAGGGGGATACGTCAAAAACATTCAGTACTTC. Protein product: CASSQEGGYVKNIQYF.

As for this clonotype: Only one base separates this from a far larger clonotype, so it likely reflects a read error. The chain combines TRBV3-1 with TRBJ2-1, with 10 bases that match TRBD2. In germline, CDR1 is LGHDT, CDR2 YNNKEL (reference sequence). This CDR3 spans 15 amino acids. The junction had 10 bases not matched to a gene; V was cut back by 6 bases and J by 8 bases. CDR3 sequence: CASSLGLAGEYEQFF. The DNA for the CDR3 is TGTGCCAGCAGTTTGGGTCTAGCGGGAGAGTATGAGCAGTTCTTC.

This clonotype appeared many times. The rearrangement links TRBV9 to TRBJ2-5, with 12 bases identical to TRBD2. In germline, CDR1 is SGDLS, CDR2 YYNGEE. The CDR3 runs to 18 residues. The V and J ends lost 4 bases and 5 bases, in that order; junction bases with no gene match: 15. The DNA of the CDR3 is TGTGCCAGCAGCCTGGGCCCTCCTAGCGGGAGGGCCAGGGAGACCCAGTACTTC. Amino acids: CASSLGPPSGRARETQYF.

The chain recombines TRBV15 with TRBJ2-5; 9 nucleotides agree with TRBD2. The CDR3 totals 14 residues. In germline, CDR1 is LNHNV, CDR2 YYDKDF (reference sequence). The J segment lost 5 bases and the V segment lost 4 bases, leaving 5 bases of the junction unmatched. The CDR3 bases are TGTGCCACCAGCATGCGGGGGGGTCCTGAGACCCAGTACTTC. Translating gives CATSMRGGPETQYF. The complete variable domain, with remaining parts taken from reference TRBV15 and TRBJ2-5, reads DAMVIQNPRYQVTQFGKPVTLSCSQTLNHNVMYWYQQKSSQAPKLLFHYYDKDFNNEADTPDNFQSRRPNTSFCFLDIRSPGLGDTAMYLCATSMRGGPETQYFGPGTRLLVL.

The V call is TRBV19, the J call TRBJ1-2, with a weak D call TRBD1 (5 bases). Trimming took 8 bases from V and 8 from J, leaving 15 bases between them. Germline CDR1 reads LNHDA; CDR2 reads SQIVND (reference sequence). The CDR3 sequence is 12 residues long. The DNA of the CDR3 is TGTGCCAGTCAACAGGCCACGGGGGGCTACACCTTC. The encoded protein is CASQQATGGYTF.

Ten or more counts support this clonotype. The rearrangement uses TRBV7-6 and TRBJ1-1; a weak D match, TRBD1 (5 bases). CDR3 length equals 15 residues. Germline lookup yields CDR1 SGHVS and CDR2 FNYEAQ. Trimming removed 5 bases from V and 0 bases from J, with 13 bases in between. CDR3 region: CASSITTVLNTEAFF. CDR3 nucleotide sequence: TGTGCCAGCAGCATCACGACAGTACTGAACACTGAAGCTTTCTTT.

On this clonotype itself: Since a far larger clone is one base different, this is likely a read error. The chain is built from TRBV11-2 and TRBJ2-1; 10 bases agree with TRBD2. There are 16 residues in the CDR3. The trim removed 2 bases at V and 10 bases at J, leaving 11 bases unmatched. CDR1 and CDR2 from the germline V gene are SGHAT and FQNNGV. The CDR3 bases are TGTGCCAGCAGCTTAATTCGACTAGCGGGCGGTCGAGAGCAGTTCTTC. Its translation is CASSLIRLAGGREQFF.

V gene TRBV19 combines with J gene TRBJ2-1; 8 bases are a match to TRBD2. Germline values: CDR1 LNHDA, CDR2 SQIVND (reference sequence). The ends lost 5 bases at V and 7 bases at J; junction bases unmatched: 10. The CDR3 runs to 15 residues. The CDR3 nucleotides read TGTGCCAGTAGTGTCCAAGCGGGAGCCCCGAATGAGCAGTTCTTC. Translation: CASSVQAGAPNEQFF.

This clonotype was seen ten or more times. The chain employs TRBV20-1 and TRBJ2-7; no definite D call. The CDR3 covers 15 residues. V dropped 3 bases and J dropped 0 bases, with 15 bases sitting between them. CDR1 and CDR2 (germline): DFQATT, SNEGSKA (reference sequence). CDR3: CSASDESVSSYEQYF. The CDR3 DNA sequence: TGCAGTGCTAGTGACGAGAGCGTAAGCTCCTACGAGCAGTACTTC.

This clonotype was observed a handful of times. The gene calls are TRBV6-1 and TRBJ1-6, with 9 bases that match TRBD1. There are 13 residues in the CDR3. Germline loops: CDR1 MNHNS, CDR2 SASEGT. Germline trimming cut 6 bases from V and 14 bases from J; bases unmatched to any gene: 8. This chain's CDR3 is CASRGTGSGALHF. The CDR3 DNA follows: TGTGCCAGCAGGGGGACAGGGAGTGGGGCCCTCCACTTT.